These 3 T cell receptor beta chains were sequenced from one sample in a study of blood T cell repertoires in COVID-19. Data came from immunoSEQ multiplex PCR; TCRdb stores just in-frame clones and leaves some out. The data show some 140,000 clones, 70% to 80% seen once. Sequenced: peripheral blood. The receptors here all came from a man aged 55-75 years with acute or convalescent COVID-19.

This chain links TRBV5-1 with TRBJ1-4; no clear D gene. The germline gives CDR1 SGHRS, CDR2 YFSETQ. V shed 0 bases and J shed 4 bases, with 4 bases lying between them. The CDR3 contains 13 residues. The CDR3 here is CASSLGLNEKLFF. CDR3 DNA: TGCGCCAGCAGCTTGGGTCTTAATGAAAAACTGTTTTTT.

The chain employs TRBV15 and TRBJ2-3, with 7 bases matching TRBD1. V was pared by 0 bases and J by 5 bases, with 2 bases of the junction left unmatched. The CDR3 sequence is 14 residues long. Germline-derived CDR1 and CDR2 are LNHNV and YYDKDF (reference sequence). In DNA form, the CDR3 reads TGTGCCACCAGCAGAGATAGGGGGCAAGATACGCAGTATTTT. This codes for CATSRDRGQDTQYF.

CDR3 sequence (DNA): TGTGCCAGCAGTGAAGCCACTAGTATTGACGAGCAGTACTTC. This translates into CASSEATSIDEQYF. The rearrangement joins TRBV6-1 to TRBJ2-7; the D gene is possibly TRBD2 (5 bases). Trimming took off 0 bases at V and 5 bases at J, with 11 bases between the two ends. The CDR3 runs 14 residues. The germline V gene has CDR1 MNHNS and CDR2 SASEGT.